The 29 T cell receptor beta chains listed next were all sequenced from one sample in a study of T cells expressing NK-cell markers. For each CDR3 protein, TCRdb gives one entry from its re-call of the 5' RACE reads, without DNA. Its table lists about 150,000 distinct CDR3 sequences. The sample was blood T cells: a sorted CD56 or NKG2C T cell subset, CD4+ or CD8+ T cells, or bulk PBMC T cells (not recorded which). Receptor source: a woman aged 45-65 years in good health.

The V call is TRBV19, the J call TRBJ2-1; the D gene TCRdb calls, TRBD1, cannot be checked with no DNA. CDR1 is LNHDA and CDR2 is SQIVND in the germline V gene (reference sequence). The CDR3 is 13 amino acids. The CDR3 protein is CASSIDKGWEQFF.

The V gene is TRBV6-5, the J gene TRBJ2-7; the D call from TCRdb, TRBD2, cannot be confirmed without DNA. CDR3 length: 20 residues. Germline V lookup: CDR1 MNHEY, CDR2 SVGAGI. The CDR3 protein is CASSYDDPGLAGGNSYEQYF.

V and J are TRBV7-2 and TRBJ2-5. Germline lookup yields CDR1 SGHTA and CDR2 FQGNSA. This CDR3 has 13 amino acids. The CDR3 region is CASSLTVGETQYF.

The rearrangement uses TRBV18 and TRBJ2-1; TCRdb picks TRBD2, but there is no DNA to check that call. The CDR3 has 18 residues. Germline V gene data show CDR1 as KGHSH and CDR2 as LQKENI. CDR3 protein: CASSPEAGSRSSYNEQFF.

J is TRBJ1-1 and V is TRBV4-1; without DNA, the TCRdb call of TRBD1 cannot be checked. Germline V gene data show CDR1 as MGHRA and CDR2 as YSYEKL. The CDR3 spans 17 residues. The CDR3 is CASSQITQEGEGAEAFF.

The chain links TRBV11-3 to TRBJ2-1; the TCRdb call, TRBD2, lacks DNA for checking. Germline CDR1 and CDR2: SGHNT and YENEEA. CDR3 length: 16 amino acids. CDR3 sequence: CASSPLGTSAYNEQFF.

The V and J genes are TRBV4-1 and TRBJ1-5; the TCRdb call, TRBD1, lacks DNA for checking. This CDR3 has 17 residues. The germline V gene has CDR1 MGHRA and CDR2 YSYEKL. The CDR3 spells CASSQELGTGGYQPQHF.

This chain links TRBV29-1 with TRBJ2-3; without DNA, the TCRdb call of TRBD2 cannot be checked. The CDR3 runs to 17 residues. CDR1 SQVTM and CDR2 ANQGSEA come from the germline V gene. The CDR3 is CSAAGVASGRGTDTQYF.

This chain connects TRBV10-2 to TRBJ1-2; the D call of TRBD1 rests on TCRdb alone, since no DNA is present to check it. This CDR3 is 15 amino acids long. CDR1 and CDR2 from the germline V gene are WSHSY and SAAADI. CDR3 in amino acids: CATDPLDRGDYGYTF.

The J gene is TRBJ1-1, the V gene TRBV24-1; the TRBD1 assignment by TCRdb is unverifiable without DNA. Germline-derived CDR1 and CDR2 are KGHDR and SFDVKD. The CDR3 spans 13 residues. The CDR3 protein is CATSDLEGNEAFF.

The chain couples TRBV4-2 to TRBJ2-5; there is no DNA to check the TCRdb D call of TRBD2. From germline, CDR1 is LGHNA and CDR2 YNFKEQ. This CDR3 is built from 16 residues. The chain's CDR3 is CASSHSSSGVQETQYF.

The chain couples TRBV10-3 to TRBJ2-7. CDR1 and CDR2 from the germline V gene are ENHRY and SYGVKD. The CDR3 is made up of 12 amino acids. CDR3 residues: CAIRGESYEQYF.

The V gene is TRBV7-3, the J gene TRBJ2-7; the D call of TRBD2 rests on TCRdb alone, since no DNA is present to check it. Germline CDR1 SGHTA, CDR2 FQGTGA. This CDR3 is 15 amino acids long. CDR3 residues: CASSLGLGGDYEQYF.

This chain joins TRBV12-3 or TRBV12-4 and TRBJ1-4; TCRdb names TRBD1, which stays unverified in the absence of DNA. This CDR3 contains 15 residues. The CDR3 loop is CASTTPGGGREKLFF.

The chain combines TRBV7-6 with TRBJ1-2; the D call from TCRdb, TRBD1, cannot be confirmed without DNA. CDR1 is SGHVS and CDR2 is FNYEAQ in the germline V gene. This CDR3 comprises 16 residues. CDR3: CASSGTGTGSAYGYTF.

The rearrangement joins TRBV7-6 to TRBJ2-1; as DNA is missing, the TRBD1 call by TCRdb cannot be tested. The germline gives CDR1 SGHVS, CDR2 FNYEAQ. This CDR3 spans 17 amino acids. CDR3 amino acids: CASSPLGAIGSYNEQFF. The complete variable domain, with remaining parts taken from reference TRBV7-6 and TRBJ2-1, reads GAGVSQSPRYKVTKRGQDVALRCDPISGHVSLYWYRQALGQGPEFLTYFNYEAQQDKSGLPNDRFSAERPEGSISTLTIQRTEQRDSAMYRCASSPLGAIGSYNEQFFGPGTRLTVL.

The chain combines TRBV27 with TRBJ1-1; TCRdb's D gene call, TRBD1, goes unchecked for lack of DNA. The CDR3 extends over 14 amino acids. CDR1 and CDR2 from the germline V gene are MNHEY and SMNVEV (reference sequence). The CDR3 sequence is CASRRQGDFAEAFF.

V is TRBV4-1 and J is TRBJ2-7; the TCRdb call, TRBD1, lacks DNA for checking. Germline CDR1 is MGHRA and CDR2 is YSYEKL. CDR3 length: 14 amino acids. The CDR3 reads CASSFGTGLDEQYF.

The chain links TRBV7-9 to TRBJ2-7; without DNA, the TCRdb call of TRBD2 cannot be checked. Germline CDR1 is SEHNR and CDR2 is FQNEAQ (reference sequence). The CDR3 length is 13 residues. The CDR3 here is CASSSAGSYEQYF. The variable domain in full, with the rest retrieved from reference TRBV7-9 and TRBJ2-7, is DTGVSQNPRHKITKRGQNVTFRCDPISEHNRLYWYRQTLGQGPEFLTYFQNEAQLEKSRLLSDRFSAERPKGSFSTLEIQRTEQGDSAMYLCASSSAGSYEQYFGPGTRLTVT.

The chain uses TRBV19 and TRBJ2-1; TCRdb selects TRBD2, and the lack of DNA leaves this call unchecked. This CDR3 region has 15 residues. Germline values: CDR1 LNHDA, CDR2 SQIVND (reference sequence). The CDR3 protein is CASAGTTQDYNEQFF.

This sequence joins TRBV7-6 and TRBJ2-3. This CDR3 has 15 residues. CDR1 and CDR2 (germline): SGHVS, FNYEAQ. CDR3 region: CASSLAGSYTDTQYF.

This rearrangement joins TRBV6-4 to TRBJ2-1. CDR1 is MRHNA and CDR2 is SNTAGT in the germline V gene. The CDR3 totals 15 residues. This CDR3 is CASSDSGTPVHEQFF.

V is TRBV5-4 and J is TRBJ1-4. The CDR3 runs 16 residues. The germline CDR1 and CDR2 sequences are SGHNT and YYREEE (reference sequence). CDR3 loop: CASSTRTDATNEKLFF.

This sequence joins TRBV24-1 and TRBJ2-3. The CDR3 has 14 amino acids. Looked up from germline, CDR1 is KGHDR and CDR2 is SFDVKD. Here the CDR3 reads CATSGSSDTLTQYF.

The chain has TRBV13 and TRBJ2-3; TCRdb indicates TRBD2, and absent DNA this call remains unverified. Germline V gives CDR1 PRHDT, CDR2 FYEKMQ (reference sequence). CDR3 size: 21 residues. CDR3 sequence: CASSLVKTPDSAKGHTDTQYF.

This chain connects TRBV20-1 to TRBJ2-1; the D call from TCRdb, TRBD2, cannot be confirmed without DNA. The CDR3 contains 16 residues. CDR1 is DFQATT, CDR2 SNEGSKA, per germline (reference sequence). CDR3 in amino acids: CSARSPAGLARHEQFF.

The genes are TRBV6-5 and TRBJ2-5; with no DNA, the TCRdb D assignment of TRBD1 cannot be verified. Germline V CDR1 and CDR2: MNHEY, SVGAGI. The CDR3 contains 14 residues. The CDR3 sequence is CASSPGADGETQYF.

Here the CDR3 reads CSVILTGPSSYNEQFF. This chain joins TRBV29-1 and TRBJ2-1; TCRdb gives TRBD2 as the D gene, but with no DNA this cannot be confirmed. Germline assignment: CDR1 SQVTM and CDR2 ANQGSEA. This CDR3 contains 16 residues.

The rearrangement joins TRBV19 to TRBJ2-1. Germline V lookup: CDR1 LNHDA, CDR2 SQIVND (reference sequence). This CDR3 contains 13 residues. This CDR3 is CASSISTVNEQFF.